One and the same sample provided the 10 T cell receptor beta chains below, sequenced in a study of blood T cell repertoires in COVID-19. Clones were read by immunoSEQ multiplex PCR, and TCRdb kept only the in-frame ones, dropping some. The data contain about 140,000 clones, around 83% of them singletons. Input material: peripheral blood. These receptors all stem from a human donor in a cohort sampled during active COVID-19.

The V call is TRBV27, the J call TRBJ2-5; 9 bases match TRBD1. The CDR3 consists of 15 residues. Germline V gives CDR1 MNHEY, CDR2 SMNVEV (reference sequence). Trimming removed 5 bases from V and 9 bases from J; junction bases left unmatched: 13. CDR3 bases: TGTGCCAGCAGTCCACGTCGGGACAGGGAAGGGTCCCAGTACTTC. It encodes CASSPRRDREGSQYF.

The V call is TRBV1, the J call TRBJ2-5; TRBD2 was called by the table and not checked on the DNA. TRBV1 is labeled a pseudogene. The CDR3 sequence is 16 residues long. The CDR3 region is CTSSQGASRYQETQYF. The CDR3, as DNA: TGCACCAGCAGCCAAGGGGCTAGCAGGTACCAAGAGACCCAGTACTTC.

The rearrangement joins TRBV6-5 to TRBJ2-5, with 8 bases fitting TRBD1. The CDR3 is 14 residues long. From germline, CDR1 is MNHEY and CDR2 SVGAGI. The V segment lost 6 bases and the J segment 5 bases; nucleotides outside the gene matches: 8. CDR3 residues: CASSNTGGWETQYF. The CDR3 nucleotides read TGTGCCAGCAGCAATACAGGGGGATGGGAGACCCAGTACTTC.

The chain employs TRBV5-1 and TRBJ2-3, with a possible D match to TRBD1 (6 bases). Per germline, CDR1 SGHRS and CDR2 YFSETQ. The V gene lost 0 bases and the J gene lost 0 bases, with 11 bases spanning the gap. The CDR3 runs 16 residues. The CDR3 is CASSLGGPSSTDTQYF. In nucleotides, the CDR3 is TGCGCCAGCAGCTTGGGGGGGCCTTCTAGCACAGATACGCAGTATTTT. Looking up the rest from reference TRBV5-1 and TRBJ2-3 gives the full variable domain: KAGVTQTPRYLIKTRGQQVTLSCSPISGHRSVSWYQQTPGQGLQFLFEYFSETQRNKGNFPGRFSGRQFSNSRSEMNVSTLELGDSALYLCASSLGGPSSTDTQYFGPGTRLTVL.

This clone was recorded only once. CDR3 loop: CASSFTASSYNEQFF. Written as DNA, the CDR3 is TGTGCCAGCAGCTTCACCGCGAGCTCCTACAATGAGCAGTTCTTC. The chain has TRBV7-3 and TRBJ2-1; D not certain. Germline V CDR1 and CDR2: SGHTA, FQGTGA. Trimming took off 3 bases at V and 0 bases at J, with 9 bases between the two ends. The CDR3 length is 15 residues.

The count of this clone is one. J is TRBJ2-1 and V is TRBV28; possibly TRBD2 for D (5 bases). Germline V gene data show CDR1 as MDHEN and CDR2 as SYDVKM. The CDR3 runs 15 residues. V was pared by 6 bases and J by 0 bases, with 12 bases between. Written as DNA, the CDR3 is TGTGCCAGCAGACCGGACTCCAGCTCCTACAATGAGCAGTTCTTC. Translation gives CASRPDSSSYNEQFF. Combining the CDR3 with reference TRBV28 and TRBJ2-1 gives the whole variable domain DVKVTQSSRYLVKRTGEKVFLECVQDMDHENMFWYRQDPGLGLRLIYFSYDVKMKEKGDIPEGYSVSREKKERFSLILESASTNQTSMYLCASRPDSSSYNEQFFGPGTRLTVL.

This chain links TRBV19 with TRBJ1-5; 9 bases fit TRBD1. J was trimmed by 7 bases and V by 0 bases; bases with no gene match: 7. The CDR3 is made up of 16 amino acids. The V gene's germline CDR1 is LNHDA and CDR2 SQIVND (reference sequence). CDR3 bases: TGTGCCAGTAGTATAGAGCGACAGGGGGTTAGCCAGCCCCAGCATTTT. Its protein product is CASSIERQGVSQPQHF.

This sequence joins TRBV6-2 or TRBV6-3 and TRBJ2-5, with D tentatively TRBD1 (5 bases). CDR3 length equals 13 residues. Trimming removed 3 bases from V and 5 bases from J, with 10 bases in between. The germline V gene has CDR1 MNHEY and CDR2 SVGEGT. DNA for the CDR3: TGTGCCAGCAGTTATTTGGGGCTTGAGACCCAGTACTTC. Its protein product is CASSYLGLETQYF.

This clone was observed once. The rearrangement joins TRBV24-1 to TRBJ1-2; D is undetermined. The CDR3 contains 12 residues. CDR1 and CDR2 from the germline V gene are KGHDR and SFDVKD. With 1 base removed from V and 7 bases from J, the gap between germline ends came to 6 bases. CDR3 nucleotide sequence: TGTGCCACCAGTGATTTCCGGGGTGGCTACACCTTC. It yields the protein CATSDFRGGYTF.

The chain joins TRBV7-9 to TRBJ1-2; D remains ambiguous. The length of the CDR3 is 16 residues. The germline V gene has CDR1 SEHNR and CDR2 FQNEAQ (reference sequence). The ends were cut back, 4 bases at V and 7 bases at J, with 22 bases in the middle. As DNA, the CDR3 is TGTGCCAGCAGCTATTATAGCGTCACGGTTTATGGTGGCTACACCTTC. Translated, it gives CASSYYSVTVYGGYTF.